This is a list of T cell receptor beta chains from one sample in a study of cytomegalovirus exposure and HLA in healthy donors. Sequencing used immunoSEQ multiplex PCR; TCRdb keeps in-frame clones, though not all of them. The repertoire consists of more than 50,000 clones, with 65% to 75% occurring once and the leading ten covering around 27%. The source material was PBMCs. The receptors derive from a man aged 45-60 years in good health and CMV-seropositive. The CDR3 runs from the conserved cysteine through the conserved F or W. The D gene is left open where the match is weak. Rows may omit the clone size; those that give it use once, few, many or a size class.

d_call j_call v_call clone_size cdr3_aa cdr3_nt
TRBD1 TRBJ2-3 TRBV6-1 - CASSVGTGVIGTDTQYF TGTGCCAGCAGTGTTGGGACAGGGGTTATAGGCACAGATACGCAGTATTTT
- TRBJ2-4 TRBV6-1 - CASSESRNIQYF TGTGCCAGCAGTGAAAGTAGAAACATTCAGTACTTC
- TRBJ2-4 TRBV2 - CAIRTALAKNIQYF TGTGCCATTAGGACAGCGCTAGCCAAAAACATTCAGTACTTC
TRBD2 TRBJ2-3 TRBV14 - CASSHGASGSSTDTQYF TGTGCCAGCAGCCACGGCGCTAGCGGGAGTAGCACAGATACGCAGTATTTT
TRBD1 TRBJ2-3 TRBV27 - CASSPRTGVSTDTQYF TGTGCCAGCAGCCCTAGGACAGGTGTTAGCACAGATACGCAGTATTTT
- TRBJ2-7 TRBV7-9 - CASSLERVASEQYF TGTGCCAGCAGCTTAGAGAGGGTAGCGAGCGAGCAGTACTTC
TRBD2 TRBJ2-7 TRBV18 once CASSPGLAGEQYF TGTGCCAGCTCACCCGGACTAGCGGGGGAGCAGTACTTC
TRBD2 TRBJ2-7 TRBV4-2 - CASSQDPGGIYEQYF TGTGCCAGCAGCCAAGACCCGGGAGGAATTTACGAGCAGTACTTC
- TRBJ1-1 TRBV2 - CASSEGRGNTEAFF TGTGCCAGCAGTGAAGGGAGGGGGAACACTGAAGCTTTCTTT
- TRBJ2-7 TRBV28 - CASSSNRVPGNEQYF TGTGCCAGCAGTTCTAACCGGGTCCCTGGTAACGAGCAGTACTTC
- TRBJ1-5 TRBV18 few CASSPREGFGQPQHF TGTGCCAGCTCGCCCAGGGAGGGCTTCGGTCAGCCCCAGCATTTT
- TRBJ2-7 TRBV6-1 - CASKDSQNYYEQYF TGTGCCAGCAAAGACAGCCAGAATTACTACGAGCAGTACTTC
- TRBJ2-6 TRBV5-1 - CASRNRDSGANVLTF TGCGCCAGCAGAAACAGAGACTCTGGGGCCAACGTCCTGACTTTC
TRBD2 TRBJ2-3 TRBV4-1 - CASSQSLAGGPTDTQYF TGCGCCAGCAGCCAATCCTTAGCGGGAGGGCCCACAGATACGCAGTATTTT
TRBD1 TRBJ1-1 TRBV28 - CASSRRTGARMNTEAFF TGTGCCAGCAGTAGACGGACAGGGGCTAGAATGAACACTGAAGCTTTCTTT
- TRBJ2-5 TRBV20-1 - CSASYQETQYF TGCAGTGCTTCTTATCAAGAGACCCAGTACTTC
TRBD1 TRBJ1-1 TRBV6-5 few CASSEDRGGTEAFF TGTGCCAGCAGCGAAGACAGGGGGGGCACTGAAGCTTTCTTT
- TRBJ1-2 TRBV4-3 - CASSQDRGFNGYTF TGCGCCAGCAGCCAAGATCGAGGGTTTAATGGCTACACCTTC
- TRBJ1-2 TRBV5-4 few CASSYGGGVSYTF TGTGCCAGCAGCTATGGAGGGGGGGTAAGCTACACCTTC
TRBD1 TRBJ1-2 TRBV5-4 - CASSLGTGGAVYGYTF TGTGCCAGCAGCTTGGGGACAGGGGGCGCAGTCTATGGCTACACCTTC